What follows are 11 T cell receptor beta chains derived from one specimen sequenced in a study of a mutant IDH1 vaccine in newly diagnosed glioma. Time point noted: baseline, week 1 (first vaccination visit). Specified treatment: pre-vaccination baseline after standard-of-care therapy. The table came from immunoSEQ multiplex PCR; TCRdb's copy has only in-frame clones and leaves some out. The sample includes tens of thousands of clones, over 70% of them seen just once. Sequences were derived from peripheral blood mononuclear cells (PBMCs), sampled from a glioma patient treated with radiotherapy, temozolomide or both. The receptor source for this set is a woman younger than 30 with glioma. Some clones in this sample may be carry-over from other donors' samples.

This clone was observed a single time. The chain uses TRBV4-1 and TRBJ2-6; the D is unclear. Germline V gene data show CDR1 as MGHRA and CDR2 as YSYEKL. V was shortened by 2 bases and J by 5 bases, with 13 bases between the two germline ends. The CDR3 loop spans 16 amino acids. For the CDR3, the DNA is TGCGCCAGCAGCCAATCTGCTGGGCTCTGGGCCAACGTCCTGACTTTC. It codes for CASSQSAGLWANVLTF.

There are a few counts of this clone. This chain connects TRBV6-1 to TRBJ1-6, with 10 positions matching TRBD1. V was pared by 0 bases and J by 0 bases, with 2 bases of the junction left unmatched. The CDR3 contains 18 residues. Germline V CDR1 and CDR2: MNHNS, SASEGT. CDR3 amino acids: CASSEADRGLSYNSPLHF. CDR3 in DNA: TGTGCCAGCAGTGAAGCCGACAGGGGGCTCTCCTATAATTCACCCCTCCACTTT.

The chain employs TRBV29-1 and TRBJ2-7; D is uncertain. This CDR3 contains 11 residues. V was trimmed by 5 bases and J by 5 bases, leaving 10 bases between them. Germline V gene sequence: CDR1 SQVTM, CDR2 ANQGSEA. Written as DNA, the CDR3 is TGCAGCGTTCAGATTGGGAACGAGCAGTACTTC. Translated, it gives CSVQIGNEQYF.

The rearrangement uses TRBV6-5 and TRBJ2-2, with 7 nucleotides matching TRBD2. This CDR3 comprises 14 residues. The germline gives CDR1 MNHEY, CDR2 SVGAGI. V gave up 2 bases and J gave up 3 bases; unmatched junction bases: 0. In DNA, the CDR3 is TGTGCCAGCAGTTACGGGGGGGACACCGGGGAGCTGTTTTTT. Translating it yields CASSYGGDTGELFF.

The CDR3 reads CASSPPGTGDNEQFF. The CDR3 DNA sequence: TGTGCCAGCAGTCCCCCTGGGACAGGGGACAATGAGCAGTTCTTC. V gene TRBV7-8 combines with J gene TRBJ2-1; 10 bases match TRBD1. The J segment lost 5 bases and the V segment lost 6 bases, leaving 7 bases of the junction unmatched. CDR1 SGHVS and CDR2 FQNEAQ come from the germline V gene. This CDR3 is built from 15 residues.

The sample holds a few counts of this clone. V and J are TRBV30 and TRBJ1-1; D perhaps matches TRBD1 (6 bases). CDR1 GTSNPN and CDR2 SVGIG come from the germline V gene (reference sequence). The V end lost 0 bases, the J end lost 1 base, and 15 bases lay between the germline ends. The CDR3 spans 16 residues. Here the CDR3 DNA reads TGTGCCTGGAGTGTACGAGGGGGGACTGCGAACACTGAAGCTTTCTTT. As protein: CAWSVRGGTANTEAFF.

The V call is TRBV4-1, the J call TRBJ2-4; no definite D call. The V gene's germline CDR1 is MGHRA and CDR2 YSYEKL. This CDR3 spans 15 amino acids. Deletions cut 5 bases from V and 0 bases from J, with 11 bases between. The CDR3 DNA reads as TGCGCCAGCAGCTTAGCCCCTCTAGCCAAAAACATTCAGTACTTC. Amino acids: CASSLAPLAKNIQYF.

J is TRBJ2-7 and V is TRBV6-5; a weak D match, TRBD1 (6 bases). CDR3 length: 15 amino acids. Germline V gene data show CDR1 as MNHEY and CDR2 as SVGAGI. The V end lost 8 bases, the J end lost 4 bases, and 21 bases lay between the germline ends. In DNA, the CDR3 is TGTGCCAGCCTTGGACTGACAGGCCCCCTTTACGAGCAGTACTTC. Its protein is CASLGLTGPLYEQYF.

This CDR3 reads CASSLRLRADGYGSSYEQYF. CDR3 bases: TGCGCCAGCAGCTTGCGGCTCCGGGCAGACGGGTACGGGAGCTCCTACGAGCAGTACTTC. The rearrangement joins TRBV5-1 to TRBJ2-7; weak D call: TRBD2 (6 bases). V was trimmed by 1 base and J by 0 bases, leaving 26 bases between them. The germline V gene encodes CDR1 SGHRS and CDR2 YFSETQ. This CDR3 comprises 20 residues.

This rearrangement joins TRBV4-2 to TRBJ2-3; D gene uncertain. Trimming cost V 6 bases and J 1 base, with 11 bases left between them. Germline lookup yields CDR1 LGHNA and CDR2 YNFKEQ. The CDR3 totals 14 residues. CDR3 DNA: TGTGCCAGCAGTAGAACATCTGGCACAGATACGCAGTATTTT. Its translation: CASSRTSGTDTQYF.

V gene TRBV13 combines with J gene TRBJ2-7; D tentatively fits TRBD1 or TRBD2 (5 bases each). Germline-derived CDR1 and CDR2 are PRHDT and FYEKMQ (reference sequence). The germline V and J ends were trimmed by 5 bases and 2 bases, with 13 bases remaining between them. This CDR3 region has 14 residues. CDR3 protein: CASSKGTFAYEQYF. The CDR3 nucleotides are TGTGCCAGCAGCAAAGGGACGTTTGCCTACGAGCAGTACTTC.